Listed below are T cell receptor beta chains from one sample, sequenced in a study of blood T cells in healthy people across ages. TCRdb passed the 5' RACE reads through MiXCR, listing each CDR3 protein once. The table includes around 580,000 distinct CDR3 sequences, around 48% detected once. Material for sequencing was blood. Source of these receptors: an older man in good health. CDR3s include the opening cysteine and the closing phenylalanine or tryptophan. D genes are given only for firm matches. Not all rows give a size; the values are once, few, many and, for expanded clones, a class.

V gene	clone size	J gene	D gene	CDR3 protein	CDR3 DNA
TRBV25-1	.	TRBJ1-1	.	CASNGGHTEAFF	TGTGCCAGCAATGGGGGTCACACTGAAGCTTTCTTT
TRBV20-1	few	TRBJ2-4	.	CSAGPAPNIQYF	TGCAGTGCTGGACCGGCTCCAAACATTCAGTACTTC
TRBV7-9	.	TRBJ1-1	.	CASSFAQGLNTEAFF	TGTGCCAGCAGCTTCGCACAGGGTCTTAACACTGAAGCTTTCTTT
TRBV3-1	.	TRBJ1-2	.	CASSLLTGINYGYTF	TGTGCCAGCAGCCTACTCACAGGGATTAACTATGGCTACACCTTC
TRBV6-5	many	TRBJ2-7	.	CASSSPSLYEQYF	TGTGCCAGCAGTTCCCCGTCCCTTTACGAGCAGTACTTC
TRBV6-2/TRBV6-3	.	TRBJ2-3	.	CASSHLDPDTQYF	TGTGCCAGCAGTCACCTGGACCCAGATACGCAGTATTTT
TRBV29-1	.	TRBJ1-4	.	CSVVVTRSNEKLFF	TGCAGCGTTGTTGTCACAAGGTCGAATGAAAAACTGTTTTTT
TRBV7-9	.	TRBJ1-2	.	CASRPDSNGYTF	TGTGCCAGCAGACCGGACTCCAATGGCTACACCTTC
TRBV6-6	.	TRBJ1-1	.	CASIFEENTEAFF	TGTGCCAGCATCTTCGAAGAGAACACTGAAGCTTTCTTT
TRBV14	.	TRBJ2-1	.	CASSQRATTHRNEQFF	TGTGCCAGCAGCCAAAGGGCGACCACACACAGGAATGAGCAGTTCTTC
TRBV3-1	.	TRBJ2-7	TRBD2	CASSQGGLAGAFGAQYF	TGTGCCAGCAGCCAAGGGGGACTAGCGGGAGCTTTTGGGGCCCAGTACTTC
TRBV9	.	TRBJ1-2	TRBD1	CASSVAGTGVYGYTF	TGTGCCAGCAGCGTAGCCGGGACAGGGGTCTATGGCTACACCTTC
TRBV4-3	few	TRBJ1-4	TRBD1	CASSQGTGLEKLFF	TGCGCCAGCAGCCAAGGGACAGGGTTGGAAAAACTGTTTTTT
TRBV6-6	many	TRBJ2-7	TRBD1	CASSSRQGPYEQYF	TGTGCCAGCAGTTCAAGACAGGGCCCCTACGAGCAGTACTTC
TRBV7-6	few	TRBJ2-7	.	CASSLQGSGHEQYF	TGTGCCAGCAGCTTGCAGGGGTCTGGCCACGAGCAGTACTTC
TRBV4-2	.	TRBJ2-5	.	CASSQSHTEQYF	TGTGCCAGCAGCCAATCTCACACTGAGCAGTACTTC
TRBV6-6	once	TRBJ2-2	TRBD2	CASSPAFTSGMAGELFF	TGTGCCAGCAGTCCGGCATTCACTAGCGGGATGGCCGGGGAGCTGTTTTTT
TRBV2	many	TRBJ1-2	.	CASSDPGERYGYTF	TGTGCCAGCAGTGATCCAGGCGAACGGTATGGCTACACCTTC
TRBV10-3	.	TRBJ2-1	.	CAISESNLNYNEQFF	TGTGCCATCAGTGAGTCGAACTTAAACTACAATGAGCAGTTCTTC
TRBV6-2/TRBV6-3	.	TRBJ2-5	TRBD2	CASSYGRAGAGMQETQYF	TGTGCCAGCAGTTACGGGCGAGCGGGGGCCGGGATGCAAGAGACCCAGTACTTC
TRBV12-3/TRBV12-4	.	TRBJ2-2	TRBD1	CASSSGGFSTGELFF	TGTGCCAGCAGTTCAGGGGGCTTTTCCACCGGGGAGCTGTTTTTT
TRBV5-1	few	TRBJ2-7	.	CASSADPGTAGEQYF	TGCGCCAGCAGCGCCGACCCCGGGACAGCGGGCGAGCAGTACTTC
TRBV12-3/TRBV12-4	few	TRBJ2-1	.	CASSLGRGLYNEQFF	TGTGCCAGCAGTTTAGGTCGGGGGCTCTACAATGAGCAGTTCTTC
TRBV7-2	few	TRBJ2-7	.	CASSLGSIVYEQYF	TGTGCCAGCAGCTTAGGCAGTATAGTCTACGAGCAGTACTTC
TRBV7-2	.	TRBJ2-3	TRBD1	CASSGYRGAGTDTQYF	TGTGCCAGCAGCGGGTACAGGGGCGCCGGCACAGATACGCAGTATTTT
TRBV7-2	.	TRBJ2-7	TRBD2	CASSLVHPSGGYEQYF	TGTGCCAGCAGCTTAGTTCACCCTAGCGGGGGCTACGAGCAGTACTTC
TRBV9	.	TRBJ1-2	TRBD1	CASSVEPGQGYGYTF	TGTGCCAGCAGCGTAGAGCCCGGACAGGGTTATGGCTACACCTTC